What follows is one T cell receptor beta chain and its context. Produced via immunoSEQ multiplex PCR; TCRdb's table is partial and in-frame only. The data show approximately 130,000 clones, about 80% seen once. This CDR3 contains 14 residues. V lost 3 bases to trimming and J lost 0 bases, with 7 bases between them. Per germline, CDR1 SGDLS and CDR2 YYNGEE. The data derive from a study of blood T cell repertoires in COVID-19. About the study: Sites in the United States, Italy and Spain provided acute and convalescent COVID-19 samples.

The material sequenced was peripheral blood. The sequence was collected from a human donor in a cohort sampled during active COVID-19. The chain couples TRBV9 to TRBJ1-5, with D possibly being TRBD1 (5 bases). DNA of the CDR3: TGTGCCAGCAGCGAAAGGGGTAGCAATCAGCCCCAGCATTTT. The encoded protein is CASSERGSNQPQHF. Complete variable domain (other parts from reference TRBV9 and TRBJ1-5): DSGVTQTPKHLITATGQRVTLRCSPRSGDLSVYWYQQSLDQGLQFLIQYYNGEERAKGNILERFSAQQFPDLHSELNLSSLELGDSALYFCASSERGSNQPQHFGDGTRLSIL.